A single sample gave rise to the 14 T cell receptor beta chains below, sequenced in a study of T-cell reconstitution after alpha-beta-depleted transplantation in children. Preparation of the TCRbeta library used unique molecular identifiers. TCRdb ran MiXCR on the PCR reads and lists one entry per CDR3 protein. The sample contains roughly 100,000 distinct CDR3 sequences, approximately 5.4% of which appear only once. Here the sequenced sample was PBMCs, mostly from graft donor cells, taken 60 days after TCRalphabeta/CD19-depleted stem cell transplant. The receptors stem from a female patient aged 2 to 10 who had a stem cell transplant for Fanconi anemia, so the T cells may come from the graft donor.

This clonotype has a count of ten or more. This sequence joins TRBV18 and TRBJ2-7, with 8 bases fitting TRBD2. This CDR3 is built from 14 residues. Trimming removed 4 bases from V and 1 base from J; junction bases left unmatched: 3. In germline, CDR1 is KGHSH, CDR2 LQKENI. The CDR3 sequence: CASSLGTSSYEQYF. CDR3 bases: TGTGCCAGCTCACTCGGGACTAGTTCCTACGAGCAGTACTTC.

This clonotype was counted many times. The chain couples TRBV5-1 to TRBJ1-2; possible D gene TRBD1, 5 bases. Germline V CDR1 and CDR2: SGHRS, YFSETQ. Trimming took off 0 bases at V and 8 bases at J, with 14 bases between the two ends. This CDR3 has 14 amino acids. This CDR3 is CASSLVGQGWGYTF. The CDR3 region has the DNA TGCGCCAGCAGCTTGGTCGGACAAGGCTGGGGCTACACCTTC.

This clonotype occurred many times. The chain combines TRBV5-1 with TRBJ2-7; a possible D gene is TRBD2 (5 bases). The CDR3 is 14 residues long. Between the trimmed V and J ends, which lost 4 bases and 3 bases, there was a span of 14 bases. The germline gives CDR1 SGHRS, CDR2 YFSETQ. The CDR3 DNA sequence: TGCGCCAGCAGCACAAATCTCGGGGTCTACGAGCAGTACTTC. It yields the protein CASSTNLGVYEQYF.

The chain is built from TRBV5-1 and TRBJ2-2; 7 nucleotides align to TRBD2. CDR1 and CDR2 from the germline V gene are SGHRS and YFSETQ. The CDR3 spans 16 residues. The V gene end was trimmed by 6 bases and the J gene end by 2 bases; junction bases not matched to a gene: 10. The CDR3 reads CASKRGLAVNTGELFF. As DNA, the CDR3 is TGCGCCAGCAAAAGGGGTCTAGCGGTTAACACCGGGGAGCTGTTTTTT.

This clonotype came up many times. V usage is TRBV18 and J usage is TRBJ2-6; the D call may be TRBD1 or TRBD2 (5 bases each). Germline V gene lookup returns CDR1 KGHSH and CDR2 LQKENI. CDR3 length: 17 amino acids. Trimming shortened V by 3 bases and J by 0 bases, and 12 bases separated the two germline ends. CDR3 DNA: TGTGCCAGCTCACCTATACAGAGGGGCTCTGGGGCCAACGTCCTGACTTTC. This codes for CASSPIQRGSGANVLTF.

This chain uses TRBV12-3 or TRBV12-4 with TRBJ2-5, with TRBD1 as a possible D gene (5 bases). This CDR3 is built from 13 residues. Trimming took off 5 bases at V and 5 bases at J, with 12 bases between the two ends. CDR3 sequence: CASSPGIEETQYF. CDR3 sequence (DNA): TGTGCCAGCAGTCCAGGGATAGAGGAGACCCAGTACTTC.

Ten or more counts support this clonotype. In nucleotides, the CDR3 is TGTGCCAGCAGTGATCGTGGACTAGCGAGGGGGGAGCTGTTTTTT. Protein product: CASSDRGLARGELFF. The chain is built from TRBV2 and TRBJ2-2; TRBD2 agrees at 9 bases. The CDR3 runs to 15 residues. The J segment lost 8 bases and the V segment lost 3 bases, leaving 7 bases of the junction unmatched. Germline values: CDR1 SNHLY, CDR2 FYNNEI.

This clonotype showed up many times. The chain recombines TRBV7-8 with TRBJ2-1; 10 nucleotides agree with TRBD2. The CDR3 consists of 15 residues. The J segment lost 5 bases and the V segment lost 5 bases, leaving 6 bases of the junction unmatched. Germline V gene data show CDR1 as SGHVS and CDR2 as FQNEAQ. The CDR3 sequence is CASSVLAGENNEQFF. As DNA, the CDR3 is TGTGCCAGCAGCGTCCTAGCGGGAGAAAACAATGAGCAGTTCTTC.

This clonotype was detected ten times or more. The rearrangement joins TRBV29-1 to TRBJ2-3; TRBD2 agrees at 12 bases. V gave up 4 bases and J gave up 2 bases; unmatched junction bases: 19. Germline lookup yields CDR1 SQVTM and CDR2 ANQGSEA. CDR3 length equals 20 residues. In DNA, the CDR3 is TGCAGCGTTGTCCTTGTCGGACTAGCGGGAAAGGGGGAGCCCACAGATACGCAGTATTTT. The encoded protein is CSVVLVGLAGKGEPTDTQYF.

The chain joins TRBV19 to TRBJ1-5; D is perhaps TRBD1 (5 bases). The CDR3 runs to 13 residues. Trimming removed 1 base at V and 9 bases at J, with 10 bases between. Germline lookup yields CDR1 LNHDA and CDR2 SQIVND (reference sequence). CDR3 region: CASSIGDLGPQHF. The CDR3 DNA follows: TGTGCCAGTAGTATAGGGGACCTGGGGCCCCAGCATTTT.

This clonotype was found many times. The rearrangement links TRBV6-4 to TRBJ2-3; 13 bases map to TRBD2. There are 21 residues in the CDR3. Germline CDR1 reads MRHNA; CDR2 reads SNTAGT. J gave up 8 bases and V 5 bases, and 25 bases lay outside the gene matches. CDR3 coding DNA: TGTGCCAGCAGTAAACTCGGTGCTTCGCCTGGACTAGCGGGGGCCAGAGGTACGCAGTATTTT. Translation: CASSKLGASPGLAGARGTQYF.

This clonotype was counted ten times or more. This chain joins TRBV3-1 and TRBJ1-1, with D uncertain. Trimming took 2 bases from V and 5 from J, leaving 15 bases between them. This CDR3 spans 15 amino acids. Germline V CDR1 and CDR2: LGHDT, YNNKEL (reference sequence). CDR3 sequence: CASSQLLAKATEAFF. CDR3 sequence (DNA): TGTGCCAGCAGCCAACTGCTAGCCAAGGCAACTGAAGCTTTCTTT. The complete variable domain, with remaining parts taken from reference TRBV3-1 and TRBJ1-1, reads DTAVSQTPKYLVTQMGNDKSIKCEQNLGHDTMYWYKQDSKKFLKIMFSYNNKELIINETVPNRFSPKSPDKAHLNLHINSLELGDSAVYFCASSQLLAKATEAFFGQGTRLTVV.

In its sample, this clonotype was seen many times. The chain carries TRBV5-1 and TRBJ2-1, with D uncertain. The CDR3 is made up of 16 amino acids. V lost 3 bases, J lost 0 bases, and 13 bases lay in between. Germline-derived CDR1 and CDR2 are SGHRS and YFSETQ. This CDR3 is CASSSETWSSYNEQFF. DNA of the CDR3: TGCGCCAGCAGCTCGGAGACTTGGAGCTCCTACAATGAGCAGTTCTTC.

The table lists this clonotype with many counts. The genes are TRBV28 and TRBJ2-5; TRBD2 matches at 7 bases. This CDR3 has 18 residues. CDR1 is MDHEN, CDR2 SYDVKM, per germline. The V and J ends lost 3 bases and 0 bases, in that order; junction bases with no gene match: 13. The CDR3: CASSFRFYERGNQETQYF. The CDR3 DNA is TGTGCCAGCAGTTTTAGGTTTTATGAGCGGGGCAACCAAGAGACCCAGTACTTC.